This is a list of T cell receptor beta chains from one sample in a study of patients and donors after allogeneic stem cell transplantation. Each CDR3 protein gets one entry after TCRdb re-called the RT-PCR reads with MiXCR. This sample has tens of thousands of distinct CDR3 sequences, with roughly 30% found just once. The sequenced sample consisted of blood, either unsorted or a sorted T cell fraction (not recorded which). Every receptor here comes from a human donor who was either an allogeneic HSCT recipient or a stem cell or donor lymphocyte infusion donor (not recorded which). It is not recorded whose cells these are; they may come from a transplant donor. Both conserved end residues are part of each CDR3. A D gene is named only where the DNA matches it firmly. A clone size is listed for some rows: how often the clone was seen (once, few, many), or a class if it is expanded.

clone size	D gene	V gene	J gene	CDR3 protein	CDR3 DNA
NA	NA	TRBV7-9	TRBJ2-3	CASSPQGGPTDTQYF	TGTGCCAGCAGCCCTCAAGGGGGACCGACAGATACGCAGTATTTT
many	NA	TRBV5-5	TRBJ1-2	CASSPPENYGYTF	TGTGCCAGCAGCCCACCGGAGAACTATGGCTACACCTTC
NA	NA	TRBV4-3	TRBJ1-4	CASSRGTLGGEKLFF	TGCGCCAGCAGCCGAGGGACTCTAGGGGGTGAAAAACTGTTTTTT
NA	NA	TRBV9	TRBJ2-5	CASSVAPGVRETQYF	TGTGCCAGCAGCGTAGCGCCGGGAGTAAGGGAGACCCAGTACTTC
NA	NA	TRBV27	TRBJ1-5	CASSSGGGMGQPQHF	TGTGCCAGCAGTTCCGGGGGTGGGATGGGGCAGCCCCAGCATTTT
NA	NA	TRBV12-3/TRBV12-4	TRBJ2-5	CASTVGETQYF	TGTGCCAGCACGGTCGGGGAGACCCAGTACTTC
NA	TRBD2	TRBV6-2/TRBV6-3	TRBJ2-1	CASSRPFGRVYNEQFF	TGTGCCAGCAGCCGACCTTTCGGGAGGGTTTACAATGAGCAGTTCTTC
few	NA	TRBV5-1	TRBJ2-3	CASSLVRIALEWGDTDTQYF	TGCGCCAGCAGCTTGGTGAGGATCGCTCTGGAATGGGGTGACACAGATACGCAGTATTTT
many	NA	TRBV15	TRBJ1-1	CATSVGVDTEAFF	TGTGCCACCAGCGTGGGGGTGGACACTGAAGCTTTCTTT
NA	NA	TRBV9	TRBJ1-5	CASSPGLTNPQHF	TGTGCCAGCAGCCCGGGCTTAACAAATCCCCAGCATTTT
many	NA	TRBV10-3	TRBJ1-6	CAVAFRGGDSPLHF	TGTGCCGTCGCCTTCAGGGGAGGCGATTCACCCCTCCACTTT
many	NA	TRBV9	TRBJ1-4	CASSVGTATNEKLFF	TGTGCCAGCAGCGTAGGGACAGCAACTAATGAAAAACTGTTTTTT
few	TRBD2	TRBV7-9	TRBJ2-1	CASSRTTSGKGEQFF	TGTGCCAGCAGCCGGACGACTAGCGGAAAGGGTGAGCAGTTCTTC
NA	TRBD1	TRBV12-3/TRBV12-4	TRBJ2-5	CASSRTGGGETQYF	TGTGCCAGCAGTCGGACAGGCGGCGGAGAGACCCAGTACTTC
NA	NA	TRBV15	TRBJ2-5	CATSKRRETQYF	TGTGCCACCAGCAAGCGGCGGGAGACCCAGTACTTC
few	TRBD1	TRBV29-1	TRBJ1-4	CSIGQGATNEKLFF	TGCAGCATAGGACAGGGAGCAACTAATGAAAAACTGTTTTTT
NA	NA	TRBV6-1	TRBJ2-7	CASRALVTYEQYF	TGTGCCAGCAGGGCCCTGGTGACCTACGAGCAGTACTTC
NA	NA	TRBV20-1	TRBJ2-1	CSASFSNNEQFF	TGCAGTGCTAGTTTCAGCAACAATGAGCAGTTCTTC
NA	NA	TRBV12-3/TRBV12-4	TRBJ2-2	CASRSDSGELFF	TGTGCCAGCAGGTCTGATTCCGGGGAGCTGTTTTTT
few	NA	TRBV5-1	TRBJ2-2	CASSLRGTVSYTGELFF	TGCGCCAGCAGCTTGCGGGGGACAGTTTCTTACACCGGGGAGCTGTTTTTT
few	NA	TRBV21-1	TRBJ1-1	CASTTAMNTEAFF	TGTGCCAGCACGACAGCTATGAACACTGAAGCTTTCTTT
NA	NA	TRBV25-1	TRBJ2-7	CASSPGSYEQYF	TGTGCCAGCAGCCCCGGGAGCTACGAGCAGTACTTC
few	NA	TRBV7-9	TRBJ1-1	CASTRTSNTEAFF	TGTGCCAGCACCCGCACTTCGAACACTGAAGCTTTCTTT
NA	NA	TRBV12-3/TRBV12-4	TRBJ1-5	CASSPEETATHQPQHF	TGTGCCAGCAGCCCAGAGGAGACTGCCACACATCAGCCCCAGCATTTT
many	NA	TRBV6-5	TRBJ1-2	CASSYSWSNYGYTF	TGTGCCAGCAGTTACTCCTGGTCAAACTATGGCTACACCTTC
NA	NA	TRBV5-1	TRBJ2-2	CASSPHPDRDTTGELFF	TGCGCCAGCAGCCCCCACCCGGACCGGGACACCACCGGGGAGCTGTTTTTT
NA	TRBD1	TRBV5-1	TRBJ2-3	CASNPSGTGTDTQYF	TGCGCCAGCAACCCCTCCGGGACAGGCACAGATACGCAGTATTTT
few	TRBD1	TRBV5-1	TRBJ2-2	CASSSARQGGNTGELFF	TGCGCCAGCAGCTCCGCCCGACAGGGGGGGAACACCGGGGAGCTGTTTTTT
many	NA	TRBV27	TRBJ1-1	CASSYRDTTEAFF	TGTGCCAGCAGTTACCGGGACACAACTGAAGCTTTCTTT
NA	NA	TRBV6-6	TRBJ2-7	CASSYQEDAAYEQYF	TGTGCCAGCAGTTACCAGGAGGACGCGGCCTACGAGCAGTACTTC
many	NA	TRBV7-2	TRBJ1-2	CASSPPGENGYTF	TGTGCCAGCAGCCCCCCAGGGGAGAATGGCTACACCTTC
NA	NA	TRBV7-3	TRBJ1-1	CASSPYGPLMNTEAFF	TGTGCCAGCAGCCCTTACGGACCGCTAATGAACACTGAAGCTTTCTTT
few	TRBD2	TRBV6-5	TRBJ2-7	CASSYSMASGSLPYEQYF	TGTGCCAGCAGTTACTCGATGGCTAGCGGGAGTCTACCGTACGAGCAGTACTTC
NA	NA	TRBV4-3	TRBJ2-1	CASSHTGNNEQFF	TGCGCCAGCAGTCATACTGGTAACAATGAGCAGTTCTTC
NA	NA	TRBV6-6	TRBJ1-5	CASSYSIHYSNQPQHF	TGTGCCAGCAGTTACTCGATCCATTATAGCAATCAGCCCCAGCATTTT
NA	TRBD2	TRBV28	TRBJ2-7	CATLGLAGSEQYF	TGTGCCACCCTGGGGCTAGCGGGATCCGAGCAGTACTTC
NA	NA	TRBV13	TRBJ2-1	CASSHVGGYNEQFF	TGTGCCAGCAGCCACGTAGGGGGATACAATGAGCAGTTCTTC
many	TRBD1	TRBV29-1	TRBJ1-4	CSVDNRGGEKLFF	TGCAGCGTGGACAACAGGGGAGGAGAAAAACTGTTTTTT
few	NA	TRBV9	TRBJ1-4	CASSVGRWATNEKLFF	TGTGCCAGCAGCGTAGGGCGTTGGGCAACTAATGAAAAACTGTTTTTT
once	TRBD1	TRBV5-1	TRBJ2-1	CASSAPTGSSYNEQFF	TGCGCCAGCAGCGCCCCGACAGGGAGCTCCTACAATGAGCAGTTCTTC
few	TRBD2	TRBV6-2/TRBV6-3	TRBJ2-1	CASSLLAGTYNEQFF	TGTGCCAGCAGTTTACTAGCGGGGACTTACAATGAGCAGTTCTTC
NA	TRBD2	TRBV5-1	TRBJ2-1	CASSLGPSGFGNEQFF	TGCGCCAGCAGCTTAGGCCCTAGCGGATTTGGTAATGAGCAGTTCTTC
few	NA	TRBV10-3	TRBJ2-7	CAISGDTYYEQYF	TGTGCCATCAGTGGGGACACCTACTACGAGCAGTACTTC
many	NA	TRBV6-5	TRBJ1-1	CASSYSQNTEAFF	TGTGCCAGCAGTTACTCGCAGAACACTGAAGCTTTCTTT
NA	NA	TRBV25-1	TRBJ1-4	CASSDIATNEKLFF	TGTGCCAGCAGTGACATAGCAACTAATGAAAAACTGTTTTTT
NA	NA	TRBV10-3	TRBJ2-2	CAIKQNSGELFF	TGTGCCATCAAGCAGAACAGCGGGGAGCTGTTTTTT
few	NA	TRBV4-3	TRBJ2-1	CASSPETGTYNEQFF	TGCGCCAGCAGCCCTGAAACGGGGACCTACAATGAGCAGTTCTTC
NA	NA	TRBV9	TRBJ2-2	CASSATQGNTGELFF	TGTGCCAGCAGCGCAACCCAGGGGAACACCGGGGAGCTGTTTTTT
NA	NA	TRBV29-1	TRBJ1-1	CSVEGIMNTEAFF	TGCAGCGTTGAGGGTATCATGAACACTGAAGCTTTCTTT
NA	TRBD2	TRBV7-2	TRBJ2-3	CASSLVAGGPDTQYF	TGTGCCAGCAGCTTAGTAGCGGGAGGGCCAGATACGCAGTATTTT
NA	NA	TRBV9	TRBJ2-4	CASSAPSGGAKNIQYF	TGTGCCAGCAGCGCCCCAAGTGGGGGAGCCAAAAACATTCAGTACTTC
NA	TRBD2	TRBV4-1	TRBJ2-1	CATRQRETNEQFF	TGCGCCACCAGACAGCGGGAGACGAATGAGCAGTTCTTC
NA	TRBD1	TRBV7-9	TRBJ1-1	CASSLQGKTEAFF	TGTGCCAGCAGCCTACAGGGGAAGACTGAAGCTTTCTTT